What follows is one T cell receptor beta chain and its context. Its target is not known. Generated by immunoSEQ multiplex PCR, the TCRdb table keeps only in-frame clones and is missing some. The sample holds around 20,000 clones, 74% seen once. From germline, CDR1 is LGHNA and CDR2 YSLEER. V was pared by 6 bases and J by 9 bases, with 21 bases between. The CDR3 runs to 14 residues. This sample was taken from a study of OX40 agonist ivuxolimab in advanced cancers. Study context: As their treatment, patients were administered ivuxolimab, an agonistic anti-OX40 (CD134) antibody. Having had anti-PD-1, anti-PD-L1 or anti-CTLA-4 therapy before was allowed, and more than 35% had some. Study findings and constraints: More expanded clones were seen, on average, in CD8+ T cells than in CD4+.

This clonotype was sampled from an adult with an advanced solid tumor such as melanoma, head and neck, liver or kidney cancer. The genes are TRBV4-3 and TRBJ2-7; a weak D match, TRBD1 (5 bases). This material consisted of CD4+ or CD8+ T cells sorted from blood, taken in a trial of the OX40 agonist ivuxolimab. CDR3 sequence: CASSSDTLGPGQYF. CDR3 DNA: TGCGCCAGCAGTTCGGACACGCTTGGACCTGGGCAGTACTTC.